The 32 T cell receptor beta chains in this list originate from one sample, sequenced in a study of identical twins (TCRdb year 2016). Libraries were built with 5' RACE. Sequencing relied on an Illumina HiSeq 2000. Clones were called with MiXCR by TCRdb after fastp trimmed the public reads at Q25, and only in-frame beta chains were retained. Rows with a matching CDR3 protein are joined into one entry that keeps the most common DNA and genes. The sample table shows roughly 480,000 distinct CDR3 sequences, and approximately 25% are seen once. In total, the top ten clones hold about 3% of the sample. This same sample was also taken into another study, of T cells expressing NK-cell markers.

The sequenced sample consisted of CD4+ T cells sorted from blood. The receptors here all came from a woman under 30 in good health.

This sequence joins TRBV6-1 and TRBJ2-5; D is ambiguous. V was shortened by 6 bases and J by 7 bases, with 15 bases between the two germline ends. The germline CDR1 and CDR2 sequences are MNHNS and SASEGT. This CDR3 has 13 residues. Here the CDR3 reads CASSQPTYGTQYF. CDR3 nucleotides: TGTGCCAGCAGCCAACCCACTTACGGGACCCAGTACTTC.

This clonotype showed up just a few times. The rearrangement uses TRBV7-6 and TRBJ1-1; perhaps TRBD1 as D (6 bases). With 2 bases removed from V and 0 bases from J, the gap between germline ends came to 13 bases. Looked up from germline, CDR1 is SGHVS and CDR2 is FNYEAQ. The CDR3 extends over 16 amino acids. CDR3 coding DNA: TGTGCCAGCAGCTTAAGTTCAGGACAGATGAACACTGAAGCTTTCTTT. Amino acid sequence: CASSLSSGQMNTEAFF. The variable domain in full, completed from reference TRBV7-6 and TRBJ1-1, reads GAGVSQSPRYKVTKRGQDVALRCDPISGHVSLYWYRQALGQGPEFLTYFNYEAQQDKSGLPNDRFSAERPEGSISTLTIQRTEQRDSAMYRCASSLSSGQMNTEAFFGQGTRLTVV.

This clonotype was seen a handful of times. V usage is TRBV10-3 and J usage is TRBJ2-7; no firm D call. CDR3 size: 12 residues. V was pared by 4 bases and J by 7 bases, with 11 bases between. The germline gives CDR1 ENHRY, CDR2 SYGVKD. DNA for the CDR3: TGTGCCATCAGTGGCTCCCTGGGGGAGCAGTACTTC. Protein product: CAISGSLGEQYF.

The chain carries TRBV6-5 and TRBJ2-2; D is perhaps TRBD1 or TRBD2 (5 bases each). CDR3 length equals 15 residues. The V gene's germline CDR1 is MNHEY and CDR2 SVGAGI. Trimming removed 2 bases from V and 5 bases from J, with 12 bases in between. Here the CDR3 reads CASSYVGPLTGELFF. The CDR3, as DNA: TGTGCCAGCAGTTACGTGGGACCCCTTACCGGGGAGCTGTTTTTT.

Only a few counts were recorded for this clonotype. The J gene is TRBJ2-7, the V gene TRBV12-3 or TRBV12-4; 8 bases fit TRBD2. This CDR3 is 14 amino acids long. Trimming removed 6 bases from V and 0 bases from J; junction bases left unmatched: 4. In nucleotides, the CDR3 is TGTGCCAGCAGGTCTAGCGGGTACTCCTACGAGCAGTACTTC. This translates into CASRSSGYSYEQYF.

The chain recombines TRBV5-6 with TRBJ2-6; no clear D gene. The CDR3 has 14 amino acids. In germline, CDR1 is SGHDT, CDR2 YYEEEE. Trimming removed 4 bases at V and 3 bases at J, with 8 bases between. This CDR3 is CASSPLDGANVLTF. The CDR3 region has the DNA TGTGCCAGCAGCCCGTTGGATGGGGCCAACGTCCTGACTTTC.

CDR3 in amino acids: CASRTDRGGYGYTF. CDR3 nucleotides: TGTGCCAGCAGGACGGACAGGGGAGGGTATGGCTACACCTTC. The V and J genes are TRBV6-1 and TRBJ1-2, with 9 bases that match TRBD1. This CDR3 contains 14 residues. The J segment lost 5 bases and the V segment lost 6 bases, leaving 7 bases of the junction unmatched. Germline CDR1 and CDR2: MNHNS and SASEGT.

The table lists this clonotype with a few counts. V gene TRBV9 combines with J gene TRBJ2-7; no clear D. CDR3 length equals 14 residues. CDR1 SGDLS and CDR2 YYNGEE come from the germline V gene. V was clipped by 0 bases and J by 6 bases, with 13 bases between them. The CDR3 DNA follows: TGTGCCAGCAGCGTAGCTGGGCAGTCAATCGAGCAGTACTTC. Amino acid sequence: CASSVAGQSIEQYF. The full variable domain, rest sourced from reference TRBV9 and TRBJ2-7, is DSGVTQTPKHLITATGQRVTLRCSPRSGDLSVYWYQQSLDQGLQFLIQYYNGEERAKGNILERFSAQQFPDLHSELNLSSLELGDSALYFCASSVAGQSIEQYFGPGTRLTVT.

This clonotype was detected many times. CDR3 region: CASSSQKIPTRQFF. CDR3 coding DNA: TGTGCCAGCAGTTCCCAAAAAATCCCGACTCGGCAGTTCTTC. The chain recombines TRBV6-5 with TRBJ2-1; D is unresolved. The V end lost 4 bases, the J end lost 12 bases, and 19 bases lay between the germline ends. Germline CDR1 MNHEY, CDR2 SVGAGI. The CDR3 covers 14 residues.

The rearrangement links TRBV11-3 to TRBJ1-4; no clear D gene. In germline, CDR1 is SGHNT, CDR2 YENEEA. V was clipped by 5 bases and J by 7 bases, with 8 bases between them. The CDR3 loop spans 12 amino acids. The CDR3 DNA is TGTGCCAGCAGCCCCCGCGGTGAAAAACTGTTTTTT. Translating gives CASSPRGEKLFF.

The CDR3 coding sequence is TGTGCCAGCAGAGTCGGAGACTATAATTCACCCCTCCACTTT. It encodes CASRVGDYNSPLHF. This chain uses TRBV2 with TRBJ1-6; D is undetermined. This CDR3 has 14 residues. Germline lookup yields CDR1 SNHLY and CDR2 FYNNEI. Trimming shortened V by 6 bases and J by 3 bases, and 9 bases separated the two germline ends.

The CDR3 nucleotides read TGTGCCTGGAGTGTACAGGGGGCTGGAAACACCATATATTTT. It specifies CAWSVQGAGNTIYF. The chain recombines TRBV30 with TRBJ1-3; 8 bases agree with TRBD1. The germline V gene has CDR1 GTSNPN and CDR2 SVGIG (reference sequence). The CDR3 consists of 14 residues. Unmatched junction bases numbered 0, after V lost 0 bases and J lost 2 bases.

The chain has TRBV29-1 and TRBJ1-1; unclear D gene. The CDR3 is 12 amino acids. The V end was cut by 3 bases, the J end by 6 bases, with 11 bases between. CDR1 and CDR2 from the germline V gene are SQVTM and ANQGSEA. The CDR3 region is CSVDYSSPEAFF. In DNA form, the CDR3 reads TGCAGCGTTGACTATTCCAGTCCTGAAGCTTTCTTT.

The chain links TRBV7-2 to TRBJ2-1, with 9 bases fitting TRBD2. The germline V gene has CDR1 SGHTA and CDR2 FQGNSA. Unmatched junction bases numbered 11, after V lost 4 bases and J lost 10 bases. The length of the CDR3 is 15 residues. This CDR3 is CASSSASGAPGEQFF. The CDR3 region has the DNA TGTGCCAGCAGCTCTGCTAGCGGGGCTCCTGGCGAGCAGTTCTTC.

Only a few counts were recorded for this clonotype. The genes are TRBV24-1 and TRBJ2-7, with 7 bases aligning to TRBD1. CDR3 length: 14 residues. CDR1 and CDR2 from the germline V gene are KGHDR and SFDVKD. V lost 6 bases and J lost 2; bases outside the gene matches: 6. CDR3 amino acids: CATSPTGDTYEQYF. The CDR3 bases are TGTGCCACCAGTCCAACAGGGGACACCTACGAGCAGTACTTC.

This clonotype occurred many times. The chain carries TRBV7-9 and TRBJ1-1, with 8 bases that match TRBD1. This CDR3 comprises 13 residues. The germline gives CDR1 SEHNR, CDR2 FQNEAQ (reference sequence). Trimming cost V 1 base and J 9 bases; bases outside gene matches: 4. CDR3 amino acids: CASSLDRGRQAFF. DNA of the CDR3: TGTGCCAGCAGCTTAGACAGGGGGAGGCAAGCTTTCTTT.

This chain connects TRBV5-5 to TRBJ2-3; tentatively, D is TRBD2 (5 bases). Germline loops: CDR1 SGHKS, CDR2 YYEKEE (reference sequence). This CDR3 spans 14 amino acids. V lost 4 bases and J lost 3, with 12 bases in between. The CDR3 region is CASSIVGETDTQYF. Written as DNA, the CDR3 is TGTGCCAGCAGCATTGTTGGGGAGACAGATACGCAGTATTTT.

This chain connects TRBV20-1 to TRBJ1-1; D gene unclear. The CDR3 runs to 13 residues. CDR1 and CDR2 from the germline V gene are DFQATT and SNEGSKA (reference sequence). Trimming pared 0 bases from V and 10 bases from J, leaving 15 bases between. As DNA, the CDR3 is TGCAGTGCTAGAGATGGAGGCCTAGCTAGAGCTTTCTTT. Translation gives CSARDGGLARAFF.

The chain recombines TRBV29-1 with TRBJ2-2; D perhaps matches TRBD1 (6 bases). The CDR3 covers 13 residues. Germline CDR1 is SQVTM and CDR2 is ANQGSEA. Trimming stripped 4 bases from V and 7 bases from J, with 13 bases between. The CDR3 protein is CSVGQVVYGELFF. CDR3 sequence (DNA): TGCAGCGTTGGACAGGTTGTTTACGGGGAGCTGTTTTTT.

This chain connects TRBV9 to TRBJ1-3, with 8 bases matching TRBD1. The V and J ends lost 3 bases and 1 base, in that order; junction bases with no gene match: 6. The germline V gene encodes CDR1 SGDLS and CDR2 YYNGEE. The CDR3 loop spans 16 amino acids. The CDR3 bases are TGTGCCAGCAGCGCCCTGGACAGGGTATCTGGAAACACCATATATTTT. It codes for CASSALDRVSGNTIYF.

This clonotype has just a few counts. The CDR3 protein is CASSLAPDSPLHF. DNA of the CDR3: TGTGCCAGCAGCTTAGCGCCGGATTCACCCCTCCACTTT. The chain combines TRBV7-3 with TRBJ1-6; D not resolved. The germline V gene encodes CDR1 SGHTA and CDR2 FQGTGA. Trimming took off 2 bases at V and 8 bases at J, with 7 bases between the two ends. This CDR3 is built from 13 residues.

The V call is TRBV11-2, the J call TRBJ1-2; TRBD1 agrees at 7 bases. The CDR3 is 15 amino acids. CDR1 SGHAT and CDR2 FQNNGV come from the germline V gene. V lost 3 bases to trimming and J lost 2 bases; unmatched junction nucleotides: 6. The CDR3 DNA reads as TGTGCCAGCAGCTTTACTAGAGGGGGCAACTATGGCTACACCTTC. Translated, it gives CASSFTRGGNYGYTF.

This clonotype came up a few times. The rearrangement uses TRBV6-2 or TRBV6-3 and TRBJ2-1, with D possibly TRBD1 on 5 matching bases. V was trimmed by 2 bases and J by 2 bases, leaving 13 bases between them. The CDR3 extends over 16 amino acids. Germline values: CDR1 MNHEY, CDR2 SVGEGT. CDR3 in amino acids: CASSYPRAGTYNEQFF. CDR3 coding DNA: TGTGCCAGCAGTTACCCCCGGGCAGGGACCTACAATGAGCAGTTCTTC.

This clonotype showed up just a few times. The rearrangement joins TRBV20-1 to TRBJ2-3; 7 positions agree with TRBD2. The CDR3 has 12 amino acids. Trimming cost V 5 bases and J 4 bases; bases outside gene matches: 3. Germline values: CDR1 DFQATT, CDR2 SNEGSKA (reference sequence). The DNA for the CDR3 is TGCAGTGCTGGGCGGGAGCCAGATACGCAGTATTTT. Residues: CSAGREPDTQYF.

The genes are TRBV9 and TRBJ2-1, with TRBD1 identical over 11 bases. The CDR3 totals 17 residues. V lost 3 bases to trimming and J lost 3 bases; unmatched junction nucleotides: 8. Germline CDR1 SGDLS, CDR2 YYNGEE. CDR3 sequence reads: CASSASVGTGGYNEQFF. For the CDR3, the DNA is TGTGCCAGCAGCGCCTCAGTTGGGACAGGGGGCTACAATGAGCAGTTCTTC. Supplemented by reference TRBV9 and TRBJ2-1, the full variable domain reads DSGVTQTPKHLITATGQRVTLRCSPRSGDLSVYWYQQSLDQGLQFLIQYYNGEERAKGNILERFSAQQFPDLHSELNLSSLELGDSALYFCASSASVGTGGYNEQFFGPGTRLTVL.

This rearrangement joins TRBV5-1 to TRBJ2-7, with 8 bases matching TRBD1. The CDR3 is 14 amino acids. Germline CDR1 and CDR2: SGHRS and YFSETQ. J gave up 5 bases and V 2 bases, and 6 bases lay outside the gene matches. The CDR3 bases are TGCGCCAGCAGCTTCGACAGGGGTCTCAACGAGCAGTACTTC. This sequence encodes CASSFDRGLNEQYF.

The chain uses TRBV29-1 and TRBJ2-3, with D perhaps TRBD2 (5 bases). V was clipped by 0 bases and J by 0 bases, with 10 bases between them. The CDR3 runs 15 residues. Germline V gives CDR1 SQVTM, CDR2 ANQGSEA. CDR3 sequence reads: CSVEDSVTSTDTQYF. DNA of the CDR3: TGCAGCGTTGAAGATAGCGTTACTAGCACAGATACGCAGTATTTT.

This clonotype was detected a few times. The chain recombines TRBV12-3 or TRBV12-4 with TRBJ1-4; TRBD1 matches at 7 bases. The CDR3 is 15 amino acids. The trim removed 5 bases at V and 8 bases at J, leaving 11 bases unmatched. CDR3 amino acids: CASSPRIQGIEKLFF. In DNA form, the CDR3 reads TGTGCCAGCAGTCCAAGGATACAGGGGATCGAAAAACTGTTTTTT.

The V and J genes are TRBV10-3 and TRBJ2-7, with D hard to call. Trimming stripped 4 bases from V and 1 base from J, with 8 bases between. The CDR3 runs 13 residues. The V gene's germline CDR1 is ENHRY and CDR2 SYGVKD. The CDR3 region is CAISATDSYEQYF. As DNA, the CDR3 is TGTGCCATCAGTGCGACGGATTCCTACGAGCAGTACTTC.

This clonotype occurred a few times. The chain is built from TRBV7-2 and TRBJ2-4; 7 nucleotides agree with TRBD2. The trim removed 2 bases at V and 3 bases at J, leaving 4 bases unmatched. Germline values: CDR1 SGHTA, CDR2 FQGNSA. The CDR3 totals 15 residues. The chain's CDR3 is CASSLSGGSKNIQYF. CDR3 DNA sequence: TGTGCCAGCAGCTTATCGGGGGGAAGCAAAAACATTCAGTACTTC.

In this sample, this clonotype turned up a few times. This CDR3 reads CASSPKTRLGEQFF. The DNA of the CDR3 is TGTGCCAGCAGCCCAAAGACCCGCCTAGGTGAGCAGTTCTTC. The chain has TRBV11-1 and TRBJ2-1, with D unclear. Deletions cut 5 bases from V and 9 bases from J, with 17 bases between. The CDR3 extends over 14 amino acids. The germline CDR1 and CDR2 sequences are SGHAT and FQDESV (reference sequence). Based on the CDR3 plus reference TRBV11-1 and TRBJ2-1, the full variable domain is EAEVAQSPRYKITEKSQAVAFWCDPISGHATLYWYRQILGQGPELLVQFQDESVVDDSQLPKDRFSAERLKGVDSTLKIQPAELGDSAMYLCASSPKTRLGEQFFGPGTRLTVL.

This rearrangement joins TRBV6-1 to TRBJ2-1; TRBD2 might be the D (5 bases). This CDR3 is built from 14 residues. Trimming cost V 5 bases and J 4 bases, with 12 bases left between them. CDR1 is MNHNS, CDR2 SASEGT, per germline. The CDR3 loop is CASSTRGSYNEQFF. CDR3 DNA: TGTGCCAGCAGTACACGCGGGTCATACAATGAGCAGTTCTTC.